This is a list of T cell receptor beta chains from one sample in a study of cytomegalovirus exposure and HLA in healthy donors. The data were produced by immunoSEQ multiplex PCR, yet TCRdb's version contains in-frame clones alone and is incomplete. In total, the table holds some 180,000 clones. The sequenced material came from PBMCs. These receptors all come from a man aged 25-45 years in good health and CMV-seronegative. Each CDR3 is given with its conserved first and last residue. D genes are given only for firm matches.

d_call	v_call	j_call	cdr3_aa	cdr3_nt
TRBD1	TRBV4-2	TRBJ2-2	CASSQLGTVNTGELFF	TGTGCCAGCAGCCAACTTGGGACAGTTAACACCGGGGAGCTGTTTTTT
-	TRBV5-4	TRBJ2-7	CASSLQGPHEQYF	TGTGCCAGCAGCTTACAGGGACCCCACGAGCAGTACTTC
TRBD1	TRBV19	TRBJ2-2	CASSTTGTGGFGELFF	TGTGCCAGTAGTACGACCGGGACAGGGGGTTTCGGGGAGCTGTTTTTT
TRBD1	TRBV4-1	TRBJ2-1	CASSQEGQGASDYNEQFF	TGCGCCAGCAGCCAAGAAGGGCAGGGGGCGTCGGACTACAATGAGCAGTTCTTC
-	TRBV5-4	TRBJ2-7	CASSLPHSDEQYF	TGTGCCAGCAGCTTGCCGCATTCGGACGAGCAGTACTTC
-	TRBV2	TRBJ2-3	CASRARGTDTQYF	TGTGCCAGCAGGGCCAGGGGTACAGATACGCAGTATTTT
TRBD1	TRBV6-5	TRBJ1-5	CASRKGQYSNQPQHF	TGTGCCAGCAGGAAGGGACAGTATAGCAATCAGCCCCAGCATTTT
-	TRBV2	TRBJ1-4	CASSEALRGGEAEKLFF	TGTGCCAGCAGTGAAGCGCTTCGGGGAGGGGAGGCTGAAAAACTGTTTTTT
TRBD2	TRBV5-1	TRBJ2-7	CASSYLGGGLEQYF	TGCGCCAGCAGCTATCTAGGCGGGGGGCTCGAGCAGTACTTC
TRBD2	TRBV29-1	TRBJ2-3	CSVPPQLAGEGVTQYF	TGCAGCGTGCCCCCACAGTTAGCGGGAGAAGGGGTTACGCAGTATTTT
TRBD2	TRBV11-3	TRBJ2-3	CASSSTGGLAGSTDTQYF	TGTGCCAGCAGCTCCACGGGGGGACTAGCGGGATCGACAGATACGCAGTATTTT